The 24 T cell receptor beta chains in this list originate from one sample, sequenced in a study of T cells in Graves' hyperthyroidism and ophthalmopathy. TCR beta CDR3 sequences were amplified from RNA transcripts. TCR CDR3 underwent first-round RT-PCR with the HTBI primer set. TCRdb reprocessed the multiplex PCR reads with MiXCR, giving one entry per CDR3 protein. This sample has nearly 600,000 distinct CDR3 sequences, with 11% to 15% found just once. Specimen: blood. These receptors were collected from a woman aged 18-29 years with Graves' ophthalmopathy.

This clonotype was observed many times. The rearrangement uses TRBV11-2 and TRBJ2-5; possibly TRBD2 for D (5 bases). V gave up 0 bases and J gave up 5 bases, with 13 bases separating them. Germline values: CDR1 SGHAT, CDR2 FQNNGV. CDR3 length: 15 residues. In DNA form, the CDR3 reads TGTGCCAGCAGCTTAGATTCTAGCTGGTTGGAGACCCAGTACTTC. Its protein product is CASSLDSSWLETQYF.

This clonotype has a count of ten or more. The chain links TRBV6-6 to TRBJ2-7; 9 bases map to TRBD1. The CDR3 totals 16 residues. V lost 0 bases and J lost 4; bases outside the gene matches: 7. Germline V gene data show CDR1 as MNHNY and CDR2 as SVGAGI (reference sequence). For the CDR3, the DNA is TGTGCCAGCAGTTACTCTCAACAGGGGGCTATGTACGAGCAGTACTTC. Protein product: CASSYSQQGAMYEQYF.

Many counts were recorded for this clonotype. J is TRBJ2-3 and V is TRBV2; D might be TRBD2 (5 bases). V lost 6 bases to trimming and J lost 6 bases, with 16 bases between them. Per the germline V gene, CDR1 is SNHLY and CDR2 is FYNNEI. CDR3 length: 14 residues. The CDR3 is CASSGMLARDTQYF. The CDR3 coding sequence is TGTGCCAGCAGCGGGATGCTAGCAAGGGATACGCAGTATTTT.

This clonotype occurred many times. The CDR3 here is CASSSQQGGNEQFF. DNA for the CDR3: TGTGCCAGCAGTTCCCAACAGGGTGGCAATGAGCAGTTCTTC. The rearrangement links TRBV12-3 or TRBV12-4 to TRBJ2-1, with a weak D call TRBD1 (6 bases). The CDR3 length is 14 residues. Trimming removed 4 bases at V and 6 bases at J, with 13 bases between.

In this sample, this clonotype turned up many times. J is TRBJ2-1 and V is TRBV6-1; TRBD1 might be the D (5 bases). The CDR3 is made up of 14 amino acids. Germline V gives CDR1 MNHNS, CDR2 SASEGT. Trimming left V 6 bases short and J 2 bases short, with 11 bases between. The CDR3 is CASRADRAYNEQFF. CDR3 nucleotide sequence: TGTGCCAGCAGGGCCGACAGAGCCTACAATGAGCAGTTCTTC.

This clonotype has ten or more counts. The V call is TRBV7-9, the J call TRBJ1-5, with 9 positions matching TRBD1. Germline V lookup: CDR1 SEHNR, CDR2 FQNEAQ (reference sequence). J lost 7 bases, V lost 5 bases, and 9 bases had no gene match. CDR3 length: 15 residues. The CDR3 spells CASSTQGAGWQPQHF. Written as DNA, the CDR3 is TGTGCCAGCAGCACACAGGGGGCAGGATGGCAGCCCCAGCATTTT.

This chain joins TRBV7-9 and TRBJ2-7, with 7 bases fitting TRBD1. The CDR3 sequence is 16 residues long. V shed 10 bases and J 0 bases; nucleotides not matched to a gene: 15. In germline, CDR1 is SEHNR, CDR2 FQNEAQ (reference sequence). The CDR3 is CATPGSADRDSYEQYF. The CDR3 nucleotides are TGTGCCACCCCCGGTTCCGCTGACAGGGACTCCTACGAGCAGTACTTC. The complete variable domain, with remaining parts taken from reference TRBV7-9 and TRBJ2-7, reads DTGVSQNPRHKITKRGQNVTFRCDPISEHNRLYWYRQTLGQGPEFLTYFQNEAQLEKSRLLSDRFSAERPKGSFSTLEIQRTEQGDSAMYLCATPGSADRDSYEQYFGPGTRLTVT.

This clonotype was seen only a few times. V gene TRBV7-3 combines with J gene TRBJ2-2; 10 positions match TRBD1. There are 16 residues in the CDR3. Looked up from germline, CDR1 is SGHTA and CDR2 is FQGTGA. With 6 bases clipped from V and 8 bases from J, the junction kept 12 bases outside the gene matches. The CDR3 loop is CASRLLGQGSTGELFF. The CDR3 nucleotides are TGTGCCAGCAGGTTGTTGGGACAGGGGTCCACAGGGGAGCTGTTTTTT. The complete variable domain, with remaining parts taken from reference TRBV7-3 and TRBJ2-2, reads GAGVSQTPSNKVTEKGKYVELRCDPISGHTALYWYRQSLGQGPEFLIYFQGTGAADDSGLPNDRFFAVRPEGSVSTLKIQRTERGDSAVYLCASRLLGQGSTGELFFGEGSRLTVL.

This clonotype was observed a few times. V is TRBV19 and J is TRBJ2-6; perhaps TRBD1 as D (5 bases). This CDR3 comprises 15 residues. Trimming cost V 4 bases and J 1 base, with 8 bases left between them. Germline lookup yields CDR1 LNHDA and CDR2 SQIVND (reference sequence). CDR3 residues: CASSTTASGANVLTF. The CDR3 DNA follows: TGTGCCAGTAGTACGACAGCTTCTGGGGCCAACGTCCTGACTTTC.

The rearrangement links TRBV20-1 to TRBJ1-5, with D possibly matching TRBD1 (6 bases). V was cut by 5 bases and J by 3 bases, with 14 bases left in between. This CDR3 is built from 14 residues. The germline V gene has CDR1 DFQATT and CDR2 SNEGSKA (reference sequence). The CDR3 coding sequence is TGCAGTGCTCAAAAGGACAGCTTCAATCAGCCCCAGCATTTT. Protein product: CSAQKDSFNQPQHF.

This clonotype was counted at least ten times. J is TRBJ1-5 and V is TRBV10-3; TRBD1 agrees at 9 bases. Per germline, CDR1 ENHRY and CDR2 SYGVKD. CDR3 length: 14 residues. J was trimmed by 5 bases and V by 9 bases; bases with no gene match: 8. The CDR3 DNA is TGTGCCATACAGGGGGCGAAGGACGATCAGCCCCAGCATTTT. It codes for CAIQGAKDDQPQHF.

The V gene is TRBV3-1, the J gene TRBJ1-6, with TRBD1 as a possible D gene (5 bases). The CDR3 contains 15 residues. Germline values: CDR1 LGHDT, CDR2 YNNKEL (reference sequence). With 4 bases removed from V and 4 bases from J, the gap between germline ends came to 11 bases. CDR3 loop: CASSRQGTYNSPLHF. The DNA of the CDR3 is TGTGCCAGCAGCCGCCAGGGAACGTATAATTCACCCCTCCACTTT.

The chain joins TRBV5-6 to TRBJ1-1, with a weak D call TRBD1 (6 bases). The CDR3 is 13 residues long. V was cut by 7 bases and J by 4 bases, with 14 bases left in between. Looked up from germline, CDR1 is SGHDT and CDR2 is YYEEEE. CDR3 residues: CASETTGFTEAFF. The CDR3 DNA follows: TGTGCCAGCGAGACTACAGGGTTCACTGAAGCTTTCTTT.

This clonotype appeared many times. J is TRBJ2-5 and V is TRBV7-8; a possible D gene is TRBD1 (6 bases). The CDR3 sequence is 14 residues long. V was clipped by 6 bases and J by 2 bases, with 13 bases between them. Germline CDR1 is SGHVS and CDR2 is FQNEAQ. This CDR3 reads CASRTRQVQETQYF. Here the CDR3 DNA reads TGTGCCAGCAGGACGAGACAGGTTCAAGAGACCCAGTACTTC.

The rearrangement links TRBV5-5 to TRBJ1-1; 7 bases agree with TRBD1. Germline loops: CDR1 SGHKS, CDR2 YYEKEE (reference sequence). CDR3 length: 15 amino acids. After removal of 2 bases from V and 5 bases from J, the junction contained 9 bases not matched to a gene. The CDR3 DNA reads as TGTGCCAGCAGCTTAAACAGGCCAGGGGGAACTGAAGCTTTCTTT. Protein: CASSLNRPGGTEAFF.

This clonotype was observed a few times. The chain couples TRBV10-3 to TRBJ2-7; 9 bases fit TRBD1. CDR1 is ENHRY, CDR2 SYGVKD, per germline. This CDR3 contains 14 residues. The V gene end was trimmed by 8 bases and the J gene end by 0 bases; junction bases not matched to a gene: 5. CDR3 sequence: CAIGRTGVSYEQYF. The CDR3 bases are TGTGCCATCGGGAGGACAGGGGTCTCCTACGAGCAGTACTTC.

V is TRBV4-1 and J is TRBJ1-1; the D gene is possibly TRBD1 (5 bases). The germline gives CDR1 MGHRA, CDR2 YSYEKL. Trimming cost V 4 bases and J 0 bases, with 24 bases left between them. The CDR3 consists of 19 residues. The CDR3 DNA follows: TGCGCCAGCAGCCGAGAGTCGGGGGGGGAATTATCGTTGAACACTGAAGCTTTCTTT. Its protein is CASSRESGGELSLNTEAFF.

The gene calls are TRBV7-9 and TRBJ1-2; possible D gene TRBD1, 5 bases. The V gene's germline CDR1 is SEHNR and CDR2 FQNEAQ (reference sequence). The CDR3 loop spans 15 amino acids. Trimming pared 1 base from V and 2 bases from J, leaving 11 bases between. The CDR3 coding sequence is TGTGCCAGCAGCTTAGGCGTCAGGGCGAACTATGGCTACACCTTC. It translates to CASSLGVRANYGYTF.

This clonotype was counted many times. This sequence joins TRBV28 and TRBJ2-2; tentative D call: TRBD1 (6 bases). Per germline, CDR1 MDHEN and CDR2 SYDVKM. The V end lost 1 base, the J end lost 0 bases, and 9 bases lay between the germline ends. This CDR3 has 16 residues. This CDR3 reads CASSLYGQPNTGELFF. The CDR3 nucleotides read TGTGCCAGCAGTTTATATGGACAGCCGAACACCGGGGAGCTGTTTTTT.

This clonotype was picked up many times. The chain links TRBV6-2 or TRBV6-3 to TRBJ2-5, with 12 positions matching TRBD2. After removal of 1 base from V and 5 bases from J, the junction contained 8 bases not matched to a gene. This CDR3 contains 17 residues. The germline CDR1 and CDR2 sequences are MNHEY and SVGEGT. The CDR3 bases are TGTGCCAGCAGTTACTTTCGACTAGCGGGAGACTTCGAGACCCAGTACTTC. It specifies CASSYFRLAGDFETQYF.

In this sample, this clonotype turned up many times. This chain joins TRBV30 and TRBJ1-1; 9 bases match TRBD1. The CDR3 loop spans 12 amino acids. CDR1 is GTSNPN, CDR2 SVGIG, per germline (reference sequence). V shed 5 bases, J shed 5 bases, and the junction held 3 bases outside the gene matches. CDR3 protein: CAWDDRGTEAFF. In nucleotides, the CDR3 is TGTGCCTGGGACGACAGGGGGACTGAAGCTTTCTTT.

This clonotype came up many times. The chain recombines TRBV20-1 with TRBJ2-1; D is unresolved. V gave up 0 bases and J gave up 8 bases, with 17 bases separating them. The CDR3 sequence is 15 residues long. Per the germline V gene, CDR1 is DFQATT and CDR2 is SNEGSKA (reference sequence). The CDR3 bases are TGCAGTGCTAGAGATGGTGGAGCACCGAGCGATGAGCAGTTCTTC. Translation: CSARDGGAPSDEQFF.

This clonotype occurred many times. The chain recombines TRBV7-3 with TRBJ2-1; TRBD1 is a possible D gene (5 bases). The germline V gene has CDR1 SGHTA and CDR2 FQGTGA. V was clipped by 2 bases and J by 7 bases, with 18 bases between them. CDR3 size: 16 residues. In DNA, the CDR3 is TGTGCCAGCAGCTTACGCTCAGGACAAGGCTTAAATGAGCAGTTCTTC. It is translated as CASSLRSGQGLNEQFF. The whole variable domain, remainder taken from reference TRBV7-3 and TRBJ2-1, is GAGVSQTPSNKVTEKGKYVELRCDPISGHTALYWYRQSLGQGPEFLIYFQGTGAADDSGLPNDRFFAVRPEGSVSTLKIQRTERGDSAVYLCASSLRSGQGLNEQFFGPGTRLTVL.

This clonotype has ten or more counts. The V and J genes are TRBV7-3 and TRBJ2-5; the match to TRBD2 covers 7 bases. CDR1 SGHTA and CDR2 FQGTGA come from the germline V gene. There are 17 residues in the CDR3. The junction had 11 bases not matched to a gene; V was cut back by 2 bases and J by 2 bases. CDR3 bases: TGTGCCAGCAGCTTAGAGGGGAGGGGAGACAGACAAGAGACCCAGTACTTC. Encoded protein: CASSLEGRGDRQETQYF.